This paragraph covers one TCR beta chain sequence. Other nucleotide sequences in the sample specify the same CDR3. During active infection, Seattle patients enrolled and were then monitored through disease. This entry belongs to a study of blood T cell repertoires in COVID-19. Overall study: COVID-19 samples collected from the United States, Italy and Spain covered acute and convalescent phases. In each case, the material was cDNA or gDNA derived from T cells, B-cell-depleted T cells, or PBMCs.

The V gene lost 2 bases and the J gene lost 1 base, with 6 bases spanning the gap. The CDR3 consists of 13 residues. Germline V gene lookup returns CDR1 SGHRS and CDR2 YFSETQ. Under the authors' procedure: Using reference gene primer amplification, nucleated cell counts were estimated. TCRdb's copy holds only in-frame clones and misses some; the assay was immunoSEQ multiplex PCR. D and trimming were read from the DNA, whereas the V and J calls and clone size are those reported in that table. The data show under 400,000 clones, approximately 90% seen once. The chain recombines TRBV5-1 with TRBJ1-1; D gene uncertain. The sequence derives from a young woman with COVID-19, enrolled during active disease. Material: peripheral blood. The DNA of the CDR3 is TGCGCCAGCAGCTTAGGCGGGAACACTGAAGCTTTCTTT. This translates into CASSLGGNTEAFF. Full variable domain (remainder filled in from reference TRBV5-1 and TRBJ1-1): KAGVTQTPRYLIKTRGQQVTLSCSPISGHRSVSWYQQTPGQGLQFLFEYFSETQRNKGNFPGRFSGRQFSNSRSEMNVSTLELGDSALYLCASSLGGNTEAFFGQGTRLTVV.